This TCR beta chain was captured in a study of blood T cells in healthy people across ages. A word on this clonotype: Its antigen is undetermined.

Study-wide results and limits: Higher diversity, along with more naive CD4+ cells, distinguished long-lived donors from aged donors. Per million T cells, TCR beta diversity dropped roughly linearly as age increased.

It was with a sample-barcoded 5' primer and a J-beta primer mix that a second PCR of about 7 to 12 cycles was run. Each cDNA molecule, via a template-switch adaptor with 12 random nucleotides, was tagged. One entry per CDR3 protein results from TCRdb running MiXCR on the 5' RACE reads. The sample contains about 1 million distinct CDR3 sequences, around 45% of which appear only once. The junction had 12 bases not matched to a gene; V was cut back by 6 bases and J by 11 bases. Germline loops: CDR1 DFQATT, CDR2 SNEGSKA (reference sequence). This CDR3 comprises 14 residues. No fewer than 5.5 micrograms of total RNA were isolated from every sample.

The sequence came from an older woman in good health. Sequencing used blood. The rearrangement joins TRBV20-1 to TRBJ2-5; 13 bases agree with TRBD2. The CDR3 DNA reads as TGCAGTGCGGAACTAGCGGGAGGGCCAGGTGAGCAGTACTTC. Protein sequence: CSAELAGGPGEQYF.